The clone carrying this T cell receptor (beta chain) has a handful of counts. The data derive from a study of identical twins. It was template switching that added a universal primer site, and there were unique molecular identifiers on the cDNA. TCRdb re-called the 5' RACE reads through MiXCR, storing one row per CDR3 protein. Of around 680,000 distinct CDR3 sequences listed, under 9% were seen once; the top ten hold about 0.98%. Per germline, CDR1 SEHNR and CDR2 FQNEAQ (reference sequence). CDR3 length: 16 amino acids. The V gene end was trimmed by 2 bases and the J gene end by 1 base; junction bases not matched to a gene: 7. This sample was shared with a second study, whose subject was yellow fever vaccine responses in identical twins.

The sequencing input was PBMCs. The rearrangement links TRBV7-9 to TRBJ1-1; 7 nucleotides match TRBD1. The clonotype originates from a woman aged 18 to 35 in good health. The CDR3: CASSLLAGGRNTEAFF. The CDR3 nucleotides are TGTGCCAGCAGCTTACTCGCAGGGGGAAGGAACACTGAAGCTTTCTTT. Looking up the rest from reference TRBV7-9 and TRBJ1-1 gives the full variable domain: DTGVSQNPRHKITKRGQNVTFRCDPISEHNRLYWYRQTLGQGPEFLTYFQNEAQLEKSRLLSDRFSAERPKGSFSTLEIQRTEQGDSAMYLCASSLLAGGRNTEAFFGQGTRLTVV.